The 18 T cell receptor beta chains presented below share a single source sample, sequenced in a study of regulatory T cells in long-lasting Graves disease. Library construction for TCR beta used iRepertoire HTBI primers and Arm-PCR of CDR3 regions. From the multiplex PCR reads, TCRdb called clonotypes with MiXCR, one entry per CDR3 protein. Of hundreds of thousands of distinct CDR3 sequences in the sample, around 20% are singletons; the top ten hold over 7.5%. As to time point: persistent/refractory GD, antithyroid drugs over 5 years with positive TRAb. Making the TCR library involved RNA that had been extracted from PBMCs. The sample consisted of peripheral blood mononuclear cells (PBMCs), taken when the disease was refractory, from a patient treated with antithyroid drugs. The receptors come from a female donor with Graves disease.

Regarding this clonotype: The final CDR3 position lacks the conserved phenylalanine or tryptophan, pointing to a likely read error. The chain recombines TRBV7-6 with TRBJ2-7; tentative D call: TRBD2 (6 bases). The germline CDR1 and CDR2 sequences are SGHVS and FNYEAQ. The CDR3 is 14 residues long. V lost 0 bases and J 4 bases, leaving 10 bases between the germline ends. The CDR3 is CASSLAGTGYEQYY. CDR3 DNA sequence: TGTGCCAGCAGCTTAGCGGGGACTGGATACGAGCAGTACTAC.

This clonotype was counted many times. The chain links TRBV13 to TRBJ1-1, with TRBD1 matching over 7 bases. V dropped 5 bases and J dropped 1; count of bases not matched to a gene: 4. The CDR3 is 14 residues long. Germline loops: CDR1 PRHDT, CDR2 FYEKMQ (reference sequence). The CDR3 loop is CASSLGQRNTEAFF. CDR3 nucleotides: TGTGCCAGCAGCCTGGGACAGAGGAACACTGAAGCTTTCTTT.

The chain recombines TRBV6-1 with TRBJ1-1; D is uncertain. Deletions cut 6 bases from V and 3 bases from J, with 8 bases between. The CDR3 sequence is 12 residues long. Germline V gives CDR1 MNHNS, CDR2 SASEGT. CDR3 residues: CASRLTHTEAFF. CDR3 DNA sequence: TGTGCCAGCAGATTGACACACACTGAAGCTTTCTTT.

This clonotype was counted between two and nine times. The CDR3 DNA is TGTGCCAGCAGCCCAAAGACGGGGGGCTACACCTTC. It translates to CASSPKTGGYTF. The chain joins TRBV7-9 to TRBJ1-2; D not certain. This CDR3 region has 12 residues. Trimming removed 5 bases from V and 8 bases from J, with 12 bases in between. CDR1 is SEHNR, CDR2 FQNEAQ, per germline (reference sequence).

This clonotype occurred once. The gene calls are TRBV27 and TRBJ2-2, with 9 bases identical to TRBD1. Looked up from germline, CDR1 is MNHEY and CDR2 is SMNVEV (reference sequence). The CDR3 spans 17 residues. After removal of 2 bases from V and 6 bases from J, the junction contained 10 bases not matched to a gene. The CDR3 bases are TGTGCCAGCAGTTTACCGCTCGGACAGGGGATTCCCGGGGAGCTGTTTTTT. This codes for CASSLPLGQGIPGELFF.

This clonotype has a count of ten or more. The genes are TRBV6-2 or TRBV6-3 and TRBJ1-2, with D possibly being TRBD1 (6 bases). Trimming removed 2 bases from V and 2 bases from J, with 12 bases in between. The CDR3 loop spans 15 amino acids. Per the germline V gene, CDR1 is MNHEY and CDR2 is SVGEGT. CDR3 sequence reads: CASSYPGQQNYGYTF. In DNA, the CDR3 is TGTGCCAGCAGTTACCCCGGACAGCAGAACTATGGCTACACCTTC.

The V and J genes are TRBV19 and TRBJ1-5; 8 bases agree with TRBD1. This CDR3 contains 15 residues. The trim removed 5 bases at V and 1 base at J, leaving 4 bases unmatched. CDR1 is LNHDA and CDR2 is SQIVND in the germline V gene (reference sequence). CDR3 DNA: TGTGCCAGTAGTGTCGGACAGGGAAGCAATCAGCCCCAGCATTTT. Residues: CASSVGQGSNQPQHF. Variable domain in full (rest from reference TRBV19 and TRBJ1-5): DGGITQSPKYLFRKEGQNVTLSCEQNLNHDAMYWYRQDPGQGLRLIYYSQIVNDFQKGDIAEGYSVSREKKESFPLTVTSAQKNPTAFYLCASSVGQGSNQPQHFGDGTRLSIL.

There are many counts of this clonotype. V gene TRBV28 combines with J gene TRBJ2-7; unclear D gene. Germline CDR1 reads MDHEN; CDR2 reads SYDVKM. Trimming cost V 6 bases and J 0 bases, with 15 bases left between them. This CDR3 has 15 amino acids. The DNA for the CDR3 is TGTGCCAGCAGGGCTGCATTCTTCAACTCCTACGAGCAGTACTTC. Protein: CASRAAFFNSYEQYF.

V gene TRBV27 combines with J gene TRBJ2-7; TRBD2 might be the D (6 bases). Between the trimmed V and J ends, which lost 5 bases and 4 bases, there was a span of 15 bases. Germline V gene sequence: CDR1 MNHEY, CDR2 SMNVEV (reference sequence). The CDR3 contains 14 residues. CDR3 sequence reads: CASSTSTTFYEQYF. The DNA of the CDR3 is TGTGCCAGCAGTACTAGCACGACCTTTTACGAGCAGTACTTC.

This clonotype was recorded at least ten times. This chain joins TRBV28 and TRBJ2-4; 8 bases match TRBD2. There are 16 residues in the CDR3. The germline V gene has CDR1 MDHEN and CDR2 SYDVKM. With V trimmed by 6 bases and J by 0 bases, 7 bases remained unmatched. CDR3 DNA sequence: TGTGCCAGCAGCCTCGGGGGGGTGATAGCCAAAAACATTCAGTACTTC. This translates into CASSLGGVIAKNIQYF.

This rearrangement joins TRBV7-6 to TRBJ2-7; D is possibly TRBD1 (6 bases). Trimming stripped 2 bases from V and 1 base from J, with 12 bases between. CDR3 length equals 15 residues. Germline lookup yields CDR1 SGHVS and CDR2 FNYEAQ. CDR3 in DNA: TGTGCCAGCAGCTTACCCAGGGGTCCATCCTACGAGCAGTACTTC. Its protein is CASSLPRGPSYEQYF.

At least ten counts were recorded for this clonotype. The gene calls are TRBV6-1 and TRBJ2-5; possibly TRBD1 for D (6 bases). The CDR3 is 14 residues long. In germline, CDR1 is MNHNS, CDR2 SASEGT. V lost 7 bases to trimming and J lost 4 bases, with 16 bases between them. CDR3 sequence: CASTSGDTPETQYF. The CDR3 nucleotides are TGTGCCAGCACCTCCGGGGACACCCCAGAGACCCAGTACTTC.

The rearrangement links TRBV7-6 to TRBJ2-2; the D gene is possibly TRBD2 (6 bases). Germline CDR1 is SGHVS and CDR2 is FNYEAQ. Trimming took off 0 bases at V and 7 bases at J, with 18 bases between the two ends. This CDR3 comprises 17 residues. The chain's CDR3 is CASSLAPVGSGIGELFF. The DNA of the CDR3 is TGTGCCAGCAGCTTAGCGCCCGTCGGGAGCGGCATCGGGGAGCTGTTTTTT.

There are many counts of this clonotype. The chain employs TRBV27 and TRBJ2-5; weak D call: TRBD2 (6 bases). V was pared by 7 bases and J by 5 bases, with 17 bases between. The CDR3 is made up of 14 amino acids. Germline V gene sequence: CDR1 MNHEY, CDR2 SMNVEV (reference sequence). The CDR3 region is CASTLYPGVETQYF. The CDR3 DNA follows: TGTGCCAGCACCCTCTACCCGGGAGTTGAGACCCAGTACTTC.

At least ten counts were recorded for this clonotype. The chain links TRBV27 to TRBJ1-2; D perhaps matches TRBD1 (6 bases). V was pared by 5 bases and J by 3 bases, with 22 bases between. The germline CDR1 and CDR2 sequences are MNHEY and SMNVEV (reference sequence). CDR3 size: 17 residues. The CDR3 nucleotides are TGTGCCAGCAGTCCGCTCCAAGGGGGGATCCCCCACTATGGCTACACCTTC. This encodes CASSPLQGGIPHYGYTF.

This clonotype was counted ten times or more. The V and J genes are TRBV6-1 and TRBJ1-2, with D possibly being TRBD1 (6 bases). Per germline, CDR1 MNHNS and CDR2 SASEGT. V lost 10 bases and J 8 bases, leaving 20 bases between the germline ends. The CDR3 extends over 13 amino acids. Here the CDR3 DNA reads TGTGCCACCTATTTTGCAGGGGCTCAGGGCTACACCTTC. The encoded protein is CATYFAGAQGYTF.

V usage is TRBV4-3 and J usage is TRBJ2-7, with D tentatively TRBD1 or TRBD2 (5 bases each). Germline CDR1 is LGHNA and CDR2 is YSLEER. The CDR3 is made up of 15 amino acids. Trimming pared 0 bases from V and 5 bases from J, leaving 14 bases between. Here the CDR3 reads CASSQDWGRDDEQYF. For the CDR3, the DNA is TGCGCCAGCAGCCAAGACTGGGGGAGAGACGACGAGCAGTACTTC.

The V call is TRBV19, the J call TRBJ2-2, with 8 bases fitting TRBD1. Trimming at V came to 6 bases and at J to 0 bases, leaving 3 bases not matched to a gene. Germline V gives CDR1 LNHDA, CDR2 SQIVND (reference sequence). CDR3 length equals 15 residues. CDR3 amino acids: CASRRQGSNTGELFF. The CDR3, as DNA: TGTGCCAGTAGGAGACAGGGGTCGAACACCGGGGAGCTGTTTTTT.